One and the same sample provided the 28 T cell receptor beta chains below, sequenced in a study of cytomegalovirus exposure and HLA in healthy donors. Some clones are missing from TCRdb's copy, which holds only in-frame ones; the method was immunoSEQ multiplex PCR. The sample records more than 80,000 clones, about 95% being singletons. The material sequenced was PBMCs. The receptors were gathered from a young woman in good health and CMV-seronegative.

The rearrangement uses TRBV7-9 and TRBJ2-7, with 11 positions matching TRBD1. The CDR3 totals 17 residues. The V and J ends lost 5 bases and 4 bases, in that order; junction bases with no gene match: 13. CDR1 SEHNR and CDR2 FQNEAQ come from the germline V gene (reference sequence). The CDR3 DNA follows: TGTGCCAGCAGCCCTTCGGGCCTGGGACAGGGGGATTACGAGCAGTACTTC. Amino acids: CASSPSGLGQGDYEQYF.

The V gene is TRBV10-2, the J gene TRBJ2-5; weak D call: TRBD1 (6 bases). V was trimmed by 4 bases and J by 6 bases, leaving 9 bases between them. Germline V gives CDR1 WSHSY, CDR2 SAAADI. The CDR3 has 12 amino acids. The CDR3 region has the DNA TGCGCCAGCAGTGGAACAGGGCAGACCCAGTACTTC. Protein product: CASSGTGQTQYF.

As DNA, the CDR3 is TGTGCCAGCAGTTACGGGCAGGGCCACAATCAGCCCCAGCATTTT. Its protein is CASSYGQGHNQPQHF. The chain combines TRBV6-5 with TRBJ1-5; maybe TRBD1 (5 bases). The ends were cut back, 2 bases at V and 3 bases at J, with 11 bases in the middle. Germline V gives CDR1 MNHEY, CDR2 SVGAGI. This CDR3 spans 15 amino acids.

This chain joins TRBV5-1 and TRBJ2-3; 8 nucleotides match TRBD2. The junction had 10 bases not matched to a gene; V was cut back by 2 bases and J by 5 bases. Germline loops: CDR1 SGHRS, CDR2 YFSETQ. The CDR3 extends over 16 amino acids. CDR3 amino acids: CASSFNQRESGDTQYF. The CDR3 nucleotides are TGCGCCAGCAGCTTCAACCAGCGGGAGTCGGGAGATACGCAGTATTTT.

The table lists this clone with a few counts. The chain carries TRBV27 and TRBJ2-7; TRBD1 matches 8 bases. Germline values: CDR1 MNHEY, CDR2 SMNVEV (reference sequence). Unmatched junction bases numbered 3, after V lost 5 bases and J lost 6 bases. The CDR3 contains 12 residues. CDR3 DNA sequence: TGTGCCAGCAGTCCCACAGGGGGCGAGCAGTACTTC. Translating gives CASSPTGGEQYF.

The rearrangement uses TRBV6-5 and TRBJ1-2; no clear D. Between the trimmed V and J ends, which lost 0 bases and 6 bases, there was a span of 11 bases. This CDR3 has 14 amino acids. CDR1 and CDR2 from the germline V gene are MNHEY and SVGAGI. The CDR3: CASSYSIRQDGYTF. The CDR3 nucleotides read TGTGCCAGCAGTTACTCGATCCGGCAGGATGGCTACACCTTC.

The chain is built from TRBV19 and TRBJ2-7; 8 bases are a match to TRBD2. Germline lookup yields CDR1 LNHDA and CDR2 SQIVND (reference sequence). The CDR3 has 13 residues. V shed 8 bases and J 0 bases; nucleotides not matched to a gene: 3. The CDR3 bases are TGTGCCAGTCTAGCGGGCCGCTCCTACGAGCAGTACTTC. Its protein is CASLAGRSYEQYF.

This chain links TRBV4-1 with TRBJ1-4; the D gene is possibly TRBD1 (6 bases). Per the germline V gene, CDR1 is MGHRA and CDR2 is YSYEKL. Trimming cost V 5 bases and J 7 bases, with 14 bases left between them. This CDR3 has 14 residues. The CDR3 DNA sequence: TGCGCCAGCAGCTTACAGGGAGCGAGTGAAAAACTGTTTTTT. Encoded protein: CASSLQGASEKLFF.

The chain joins TRBV10-3 to TRBJ2-1, with 10 nucleotides matching TRBD2. With V trimmed by 5 bases and J by 4 bases, 8 bases remained unmatched. The CDR3 totals 16 residues. Germline CDR1 reads ENHRY; CDR2 reads SYGVKD. The CDR3 DNA follows: TGTGCCATCAGTCCAGCGGGGGGGACGTATTACAATGAGCAGTTCTTC. As protein: CAISPAGGTYYNEQFF.

V usage is TRBV11-3 and J usage is TRBJ2-1; 10 positions match TRBD2. CDR1 is SGHNT and CDR2 is YENEEA in the germline V gene. V shed 3 bases, J shed 6 bases, and the junction held 14 bases outside the gene matches. The CDR3 loop spans 18 amino acids. This CDR3 is CASSFGLGLAGVGNEQFF. CDR3 bases: TGTGCCAGCAGCTTCGGCTTGGGCCTAGCGGGAGTAGGCAATGAGCAGTTCTTC.

The V call is TRBV27, the J call TRBJ1-1; D not resolved. The V end lost 10 bases, the J end lost 0 bases, and 6 bases lay between the germline ends. Germline V CDR1 and CDR2: MNHEY, SMNVEV (reference sequence). The CDR3 contains 11 residues. The CDR3 coding sequence is TGTGCCACCAACATGAACACTGAAGCTTTCTTT. Amino acids: CATNMNTEAFF.

This sequence joins TRBV25-1 and TRBJ2-1; the D gene is possibly TRBD2 (6 bases). The CDR3 totals 13 residues. Germline lookup yields CDR1 MGHDK and CDR2 SYGVNS. V was cut by 6 bases and J by 12 bases, with 18 bases left in between. CDR3 region: CASRRLEGSVQFF. The CDR3 DNA is TGTGCCAGCAGACGACTAGAGGGTTCAGTGCAGTTCTTC. Full variable domain (missing parts from reference TRBV25-1 and TRBJ2-1): EADIYQTPRYLVIGTGKKITLECSQTMGHDKMYWYQQDPGMELHLIHYSYGVNSTEKGDLSSESTVSRIRTEHFPLTLESARPSHTSQYLCASRRLEGSVQFFGPGTRLTVL.

The J gene is TRBJ1-4, the V gene TRBV18; D gene ambiguous. CDR3 length equals 16 residues. CDR1 KGHSH and CDR2 LQKENI come from the germline V gene. V lost 3 bases and J 0 bases, leaving 11 bases between the germline ends. As DNA, the CDR3 is TGTGCCAGCTCACCCCGCGGCGGTCCAACTAATGAAAAACTGTTTTTT. Translating gives CASSPRGGPTNEKLFF.

The chain carries TRBV19 and TRBJ2-2; TRBD1 agrees at 7 bases. The CDR3 runs 15 residues. J was trimmed by 4 bases and V by 5 bases; bases with no gene match: 7. CDR1 and CDR2 (germline): LNHDA, SQIVND (reference sequence). For the CDR3, the DNA is TGTGCCAGTAGTCTCGGGACAGTAAGCACCGGGGAGCTGTTTTTT. This gives the protein CASSLGTVSTGELFF.

The rearrangement links TRBV5-4 to TRBJ2-3; possibly TRBD1 for D (5 bases). The CDR3 covers 14 residues. V was trimmed by 5 bases and J by 3 bases, leaving 13 bases between them. Germline assignment: CDR1 SGHNT and CDR2 YYREEE (reference sequence). Here the CDR3 reads CASSSGRVTDTQYF. The CDR3 DNA reads TGTGCCAGCAGTTCCGGCAGGGTGACAGATACGCAGTATTTT.

The V and J genes are TRBV10-3 and TRBJ2-1, with 7 bases matching TRBD2. V trimming: 5 bases; J trimming: 0 bases; junction bases outside the gene matches: 22. The CDR3 is 21 residues long. In germline, CDR1 is ENHRY, CDR2 SYGVKD. As DNA, the CDR3 is TGTGCCATCAGTTCCCGGGCTAGCGGCTTAAAAGATGTAGGCTCCTACAATGAGCAGTTCTTC. Its translation is CAISSRASGLKDVGSYNEQFF.

The chain combines TRBV6-1 with TRBJ2-5; 8 nucleotides line up with TRBD2. Germline values: CDR1 MNHNS, CDR2 SASEGT. Trimming removed 11 bases from V and 5 bases from J; junction bases left unmatched: 10. The CDR3 has 13 amino acids. CDR3: CAGQAGGSETQYF. The DNA of the CDR3 is TGTGCCGGCCAGGCGGGAGGCTCGGAGACCCAGTACTTC.

V gene TRBV29-1 combines with J gene TRBJ2-6; TRBD2 matches 12 bases. The CDR3 extends over 19 amino acids. Germline CDR1 reads SQVTM; CDR2 reads ANQGSEA. With V trimmed by 0 bases and J by 2 bases, 8 bases remained unmatched. The CDR3 sequence is CSVEDTTSGSSAGANVLTF. For the CDR3, the DNA is TGCAGCGTTGAAGATACGACTAGCGGGAGTAGTGCTGGGGCCAACGTCCTGACTTTC.

The CDR3 here is CASSRLATNEKLFF. Here the CDR3 DNA reads TGCGCCAGCAGTCGACTCGCAACTAATGAAAAACTGTTTTTT. This rearrangement joins TRBV5-1 to TRBJ1-4; D is uncertain. From germline, CDR1 is SGHRS and CDR2 YFSETQ. The CDR3 totals 14 residues. Trimming left V 5 bases short and J 0 bases short, with 8 bases between. Drawing the rest from reference TRBV5-1 and TRBJ1-4, the complete variable domain is KAGVTQTPRYLIKTRGQQVTLSCSPISGHRSVSWYQQTPGQGLQFLFEYFSETQRNKGNFPGRFSGRQFSNSRSEMNVSTLELGDSALYLCASSRLATNEKLFFGSGTQLSVL.

The genes are TRBV5-4 and TRBJ2-1; TRBD2 aligns across 10 bases. V trimming: 1 base; J trimming: 2 bases; junction bases outside the gene matches: 0. Germline lookup yields CDR1 SGHNT and CDR2 YYREEE (reference sequence). The CDR3 sequence is 15 residues long. CDR3 protein: CASSLTSGAYNEQFF. The CDR3 DNA follows: TGTGCCAGCAGCTTGACTAGCGGGGCCTACAATGAGCAGTTCTTC.

This chain connects TRBV9 to TRBJ2-7; 8 bases map to TRBD2. Germline V CDR1 and CDR2: SGDLS, YYNGEE. This CDR3 has 15 amino acids. J was trimmed by 0 bases and V by 4 bases; bases with no gene match: 6. The CDR3 is CASSPLAENSYEQYF. In DNA, the CDR3 is TGTGCCAGCAGCCCACTAGCGGAAAACTCCTACGAGCAGTACTTC. The variable domain in full, completed from reference TRBV9 and TRBJ2-7, reads DSGVTQTPKHLITATGQRVTLRCSPRSGDLSVYWYQQSLDQGLQFLIQYYNGEERAKGNILERFSAQQFPDLHSELNLSSLELGDSALYFCASSPLAENSYEQYFGPGTRLTVT.

This chain connects TRBV10-3 to TRBJ2-1, with TRBD1 as a possible D gene (6 bases). CDR1 and CDR2 (germline): ENHRY, SYGVKD. The length of the CDR3 is 19 residues. V lost 2 bases and J lost 3, with 23 bases in between. In nucleotides, the CDR3 is TGTGCCATCAGTGAGACTAAACACCCGGTGGCAGGGGTCTACAATGAGCAGTTCTTC. Encoded protein: CAISETKHPVAGVYNEQFF.

The chain has TRBV19 and TRBJ1-5; TRBD1 matches at 7 bases. V gave up 4 bases and J gave up 6 bases; unmatched junction bases: 12. The germline CDR1 and CDR2 sequences are LNHDA and SQIVND (reference sequence). CDR3 size: 16 residues. The CDR3: CASSRKGDSWGQPQHF. In nucleotides, the CDR3 is TGTGCCAGTAGTAGAAAAGGGGACAGTTGGGGTCAGCCCCAGCATTTT.

The chain joins TRBV19 to TRBJ2-3; the match to TRBD2 covers 10 bases. V lost 3 bases and J lost 9; bases outside the gene matches: 12. The germline CDR1 and CDR2 sequences are LNHDA and SQIVND (reference sequence). CDR3 length equals 16 residues. The CDR3, as DNA: TGTGCCAGTAGTATTTCAGAGCTAGCGGGAGATTGGACGCAGTATTTT. It yields the protein CASSISELAGDWTQYF.

The rearrangement joins TRBV5-4 to TRBJ2-7; possible D gene TRBD2, 5 bases. The CDR3 sequence is 16 residues long. V lost 4 bases and J 1 base, leaving 18 bases between the germline ends. Germline CDR1 reads SGHNT; CDR2 reads YYREEE (reference sequence). CDR3 sequence reads: CASSGSSGVLSYEQYF. CDR3 bases: TGTGCCAGCAGCGGTTCCAGCGGAGTCCTATCCTACGAGCAGTACTTC.

In its sample, this clone was seen a few times. The rearrangement uses TRBV10-3 and TRBJ2-7; a weak D match, TRBD2 (6 bases). The CDR3 has 15 residues. V was pared by 2 bases and J by 0 bases, with 11 bases between. Looked up from germline, CDR1 is ENHRY and CDR2 is SYGVKD. CDR3 DNA: TGTGCCATCAGTGAGACCGGGACTGCCTCCTACGAGCAGTACTTC. It is translated as CAISETGTASYEQYF.

The genes are TRBV9 and TRBJ2-1; 13 bases map to TRBD2. Germline V gives CDR1 SGDLS, CDR2 YYNGEE. Trimming removed 4 bases from V and 1 base from J; junction bases left unmatched: 11. CDR3 length equals 19 residues. The CDR3 is CASSIGTSGISRSYNEQFF. The CDR3 region has the DNA TGTGCCAGCAGCATCGGGACTAGCGGGATATCGAGGTCCTACAATGAGCAGTTCTTC.

The chain carries TRBV2 and TRBJ1-2, with D unclear. Trimming stripped 2 bases from V and 1 base from J, with 5 bases between. Per the germline V gene, CDR1 is SNHLY and CDR2 is FYNNEI. The CDR3 is made up of 13 amino acids. The CDR3 spells CASSENSNYGYTF. As DNA, the CDR3 is TGTGCCAGCAGTGAAAACAGTAACTATGGCTACACCTTC.